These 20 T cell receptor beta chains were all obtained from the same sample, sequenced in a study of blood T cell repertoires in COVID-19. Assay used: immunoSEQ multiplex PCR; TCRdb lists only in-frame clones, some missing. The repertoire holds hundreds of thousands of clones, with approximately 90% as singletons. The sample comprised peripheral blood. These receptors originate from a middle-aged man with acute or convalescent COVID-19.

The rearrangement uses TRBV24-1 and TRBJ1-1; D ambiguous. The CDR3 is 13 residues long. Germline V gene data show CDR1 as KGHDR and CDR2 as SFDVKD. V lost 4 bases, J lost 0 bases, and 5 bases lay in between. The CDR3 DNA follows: TGTGCCACCAGTGACCAAATGAACACTGAAGCTTTCTTT. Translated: CATSDQMNTEAFF.

The CDR3 loop is CASSLGKTGGTEAFF. The CDR3 bases are TGTGCCAGCAGCTTAGGGAAGACAGGGGGGACTGAAGCTTTCTTT. This chain uses TRBV7-9 with TRBJ1-1, with TRBD1 identical over 9 bases. The germline V gene has CDR1 SEHNR and CDR2 FQNEAQ (reference sequence). Unmatched junction bases numbered 5, after V lost 1 base and J lost 5 bases. CDR3 length: 15 amino acids.

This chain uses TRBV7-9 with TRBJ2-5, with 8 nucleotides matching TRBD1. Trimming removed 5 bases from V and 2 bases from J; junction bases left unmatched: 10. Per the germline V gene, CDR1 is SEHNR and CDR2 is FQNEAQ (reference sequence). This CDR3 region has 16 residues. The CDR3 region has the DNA TGTGCCAGCAGCCTCCCCGGGACAGGCTTGCAAGAGACCCAGTACTTC. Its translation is CASSLPGTGLQETQYF.

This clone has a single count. The CDR3: CASSRRDRGRDSPLHF. The DNA of the CDR3 is TGTGCCAGCTCACGACGGGACAGGGGGCGAGATTCACCCCTCCACTTT. This chain connects TRBV18 to TRBJ1-6; 12 bases align to TRBD1. Germline V gives CDR1 KGHSH, CDR2 LQKENI. The CDR3 length is 16 residues. Losses at the gene ends were 4 bases for V and 8 bases for J; bases not matched to a gene: 6.

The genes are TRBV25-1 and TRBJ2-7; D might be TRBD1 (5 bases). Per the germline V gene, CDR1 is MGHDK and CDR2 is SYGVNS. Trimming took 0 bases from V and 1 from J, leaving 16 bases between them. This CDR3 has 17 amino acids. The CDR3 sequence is CASSEYVTHQGSYEQYF. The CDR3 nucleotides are TGTGCCAGCAGTGAATATGTTACCCACCAGGGATCCTACGAGCAGTACTTC.

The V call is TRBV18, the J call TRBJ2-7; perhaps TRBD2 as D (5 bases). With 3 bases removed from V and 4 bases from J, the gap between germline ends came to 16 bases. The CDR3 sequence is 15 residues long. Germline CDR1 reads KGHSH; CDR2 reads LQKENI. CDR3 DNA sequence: TGTGCCAGCTCACCCAACGGGGTTGATCTGTACGAGCAGTACTTC. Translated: CASSPNGVDLYEQYF.

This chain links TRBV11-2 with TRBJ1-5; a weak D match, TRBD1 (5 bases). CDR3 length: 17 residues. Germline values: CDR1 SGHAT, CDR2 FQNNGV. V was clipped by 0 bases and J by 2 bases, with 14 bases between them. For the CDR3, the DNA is TGTGCCAGCAGCTTAGAGGGGCAGAGGAGGGGCAATCAGCCCCAGCATTTT. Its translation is CASSLEGQRRGNQPQHF.

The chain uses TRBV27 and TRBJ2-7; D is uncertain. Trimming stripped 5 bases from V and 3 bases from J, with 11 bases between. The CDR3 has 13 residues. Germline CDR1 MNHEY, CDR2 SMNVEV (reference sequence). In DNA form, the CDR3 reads TGTGCCAGCAGTAAGGCCAACTACTACGAGCAGTACTTC. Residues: CASSKANYYEQYF.

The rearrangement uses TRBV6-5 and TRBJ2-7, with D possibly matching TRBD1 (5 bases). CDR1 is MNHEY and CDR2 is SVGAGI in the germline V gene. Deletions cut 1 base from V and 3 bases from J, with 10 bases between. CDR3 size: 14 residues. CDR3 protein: CASSYLGLGYEQYF. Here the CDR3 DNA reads TGTGCCAGCAGTTACTTGGGGCTGGGCTACGAGCAGTACTTC.

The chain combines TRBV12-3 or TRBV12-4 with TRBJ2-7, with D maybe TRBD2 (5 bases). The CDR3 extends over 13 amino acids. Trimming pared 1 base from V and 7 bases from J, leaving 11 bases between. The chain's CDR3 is CASSLGNRGEQYF. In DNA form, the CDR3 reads TGTGCCAGCAGTTTAGGCAATCGAGGGGAGCAGTACTTC.

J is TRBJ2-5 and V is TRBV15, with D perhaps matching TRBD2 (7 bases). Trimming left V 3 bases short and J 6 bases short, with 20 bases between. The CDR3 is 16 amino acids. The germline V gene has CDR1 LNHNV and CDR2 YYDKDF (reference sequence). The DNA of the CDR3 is TGTGCCACCAGCAGTGGGGCGTGGCGGGGGCCAAAGACCCAGTACTTC. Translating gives CATSSGAWRGPKTQYF. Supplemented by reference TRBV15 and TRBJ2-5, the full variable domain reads DAMVIQNPRYQVTQFGKPVTLSCSQTLNHNVMYWYQQKSSQAPKLLFHYYDKDFNNEADTPDNFQSRRPNTSFCFLDIRSPGLGDTAMYLCATSSGAWRGPKTQYFGPGTRLLVL.

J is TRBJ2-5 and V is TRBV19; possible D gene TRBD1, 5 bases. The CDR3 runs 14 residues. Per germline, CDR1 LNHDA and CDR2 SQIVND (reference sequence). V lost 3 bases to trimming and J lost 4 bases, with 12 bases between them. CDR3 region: CASSIAGWSETQYF. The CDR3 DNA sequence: TGTGCCAGTAGTATCGCAGGGTGGTCAGAGACCCAGTACTTC.

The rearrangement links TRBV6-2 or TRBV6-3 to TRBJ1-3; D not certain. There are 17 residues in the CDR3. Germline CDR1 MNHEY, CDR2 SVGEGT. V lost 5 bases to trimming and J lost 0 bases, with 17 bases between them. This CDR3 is CASSPRVRPGSGNTIYF. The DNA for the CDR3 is TGTGCCAGCAGTCCGCGGGTTCGACCTGGCTCTGGAAACACCATATATTTT.

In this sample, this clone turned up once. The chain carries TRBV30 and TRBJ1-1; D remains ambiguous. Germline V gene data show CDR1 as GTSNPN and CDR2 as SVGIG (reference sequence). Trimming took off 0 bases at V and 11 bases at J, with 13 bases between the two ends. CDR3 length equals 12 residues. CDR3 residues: CAWSVQASVAFF. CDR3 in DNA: TGTGCCTGGAGTGTACAAGCGAGCGTGGCTTTCTTT.

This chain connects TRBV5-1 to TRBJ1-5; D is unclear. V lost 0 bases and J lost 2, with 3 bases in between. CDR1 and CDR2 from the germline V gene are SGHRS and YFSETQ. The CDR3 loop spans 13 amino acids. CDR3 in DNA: TGCGCCAGCAGCTTGGTAGGCAATCAGCCCCAGCATTTT. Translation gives CASSLVGNQPQHF.

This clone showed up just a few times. CDR3 sequence: CASSLTRDRVNYGYTF. CDR3 nucleotide sequence: TGTGCCAGCAGCCTGACACGGGACAGGGTGAACTATGGCTACACCTTC. The V and J genes are TRBV27 and TRBJ1-2; 9 bases are a match to TRBD1. CDR3 size: 16 residues. Trimming cost V 6 bases and J 2 bases; bases outside gene matches: 10. Germline V lookup: CDR1 MNHEY, CDR2 SMNVEV (reference sequence).

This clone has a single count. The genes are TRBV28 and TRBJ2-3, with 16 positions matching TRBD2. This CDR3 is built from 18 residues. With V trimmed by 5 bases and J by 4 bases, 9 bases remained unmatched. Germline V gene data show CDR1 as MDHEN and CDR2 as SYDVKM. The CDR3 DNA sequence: TGTGCCAGCAGTCTATCGGGACTAGCGGGAGGGACAGCAGATACGCAGTATTTT. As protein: CASSLSGLAGGTADTQYF.

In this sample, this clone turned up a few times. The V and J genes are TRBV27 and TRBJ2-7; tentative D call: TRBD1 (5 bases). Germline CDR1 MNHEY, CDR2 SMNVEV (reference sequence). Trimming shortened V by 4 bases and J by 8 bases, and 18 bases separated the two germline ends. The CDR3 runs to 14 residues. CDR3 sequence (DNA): TGTGCCAGCAGTTCCTCGGCAGGGCAGTTGAAGCAGTACTTC. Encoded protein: CASSSSAGQLKQYF.

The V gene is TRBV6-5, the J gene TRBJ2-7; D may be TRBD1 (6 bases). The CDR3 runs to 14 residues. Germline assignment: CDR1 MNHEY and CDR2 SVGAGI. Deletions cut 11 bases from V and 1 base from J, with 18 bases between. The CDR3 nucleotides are TGTGCCGCAGGGGTACGCGGCCCTTCCTACGAGCAGTACTTC. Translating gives CAAGVRGPSYEQYF.

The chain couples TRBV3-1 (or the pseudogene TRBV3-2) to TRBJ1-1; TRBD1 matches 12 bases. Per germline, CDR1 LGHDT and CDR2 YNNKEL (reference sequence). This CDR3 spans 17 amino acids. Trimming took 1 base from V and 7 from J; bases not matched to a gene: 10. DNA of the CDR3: TGTGCCAGCAGCCAAGCGATCGCCGGGACAGGGGGCGGTGAAGCTTTCTTT. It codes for CASSQAIAGTGGGEAFF.